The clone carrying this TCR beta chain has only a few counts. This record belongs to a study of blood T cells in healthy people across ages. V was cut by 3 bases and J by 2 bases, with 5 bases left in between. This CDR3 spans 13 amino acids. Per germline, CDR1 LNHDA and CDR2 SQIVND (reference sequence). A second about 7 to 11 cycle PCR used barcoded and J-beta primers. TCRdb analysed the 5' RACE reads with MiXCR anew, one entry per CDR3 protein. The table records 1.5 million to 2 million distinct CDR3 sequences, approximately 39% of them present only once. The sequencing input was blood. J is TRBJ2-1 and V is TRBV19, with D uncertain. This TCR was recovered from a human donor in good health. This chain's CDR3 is CASSIPPYNEQFF. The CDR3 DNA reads TGTGCCAGTAGTATCCCGCCCTACAATGAGCAGTTCTTC.